This entry concerns a single T cell receptor (beta chain). Its antigen remains unidentified. The data are from a study of CD8+ T cells in alopecia areata. Study-level results: Tofacitinib significantly lowered scalp clonality and expanded CD8+ clones among the top 100. Throughout tofacitinib, many expanded lesional clones continued to persist in scalp and blood. Lesional scalp, especially alopecia totalis/universalis, showed higher clonality than normal scalp.

The treatment was: oral pan-JAK inhibitor, 5-10 mg twice daily. Both peripheral blood and punch biopsies of lesional scalp skin were obtained from patients who had alopecia areata. V lost 3 bases and J lost 4, with 6 bases in between. CDR1 and CDR2 from the germline V gene are SNHLY and FYNNEI. This CDR3 region has 12 residues. Following RNA extraction, reverse transcription yielded cDNA that acted as the sequencing template. Clones were sequenced by immunoSEQ multiplex PCR, and TCRdb holds only the in-frame ones, with some missing. This sample yields about 160,000 clones, of which around 59% are seen a single time; 14% belongs to the top ten.

The sample was CD4+ T cells sorted from blood, taken at week 24, from a patient treated with tofacitinib. This chain links TRBV2 with TRBJ2-5; D may be TRBD1 (5 bases). This TCR came from a human donor with alopecia areata. The CDR3 region is CASSETVETQYF. The CDR3 DNA reads TGTGCCAGCAGTGAGACAGTAGAGACCCAGTACTTC.